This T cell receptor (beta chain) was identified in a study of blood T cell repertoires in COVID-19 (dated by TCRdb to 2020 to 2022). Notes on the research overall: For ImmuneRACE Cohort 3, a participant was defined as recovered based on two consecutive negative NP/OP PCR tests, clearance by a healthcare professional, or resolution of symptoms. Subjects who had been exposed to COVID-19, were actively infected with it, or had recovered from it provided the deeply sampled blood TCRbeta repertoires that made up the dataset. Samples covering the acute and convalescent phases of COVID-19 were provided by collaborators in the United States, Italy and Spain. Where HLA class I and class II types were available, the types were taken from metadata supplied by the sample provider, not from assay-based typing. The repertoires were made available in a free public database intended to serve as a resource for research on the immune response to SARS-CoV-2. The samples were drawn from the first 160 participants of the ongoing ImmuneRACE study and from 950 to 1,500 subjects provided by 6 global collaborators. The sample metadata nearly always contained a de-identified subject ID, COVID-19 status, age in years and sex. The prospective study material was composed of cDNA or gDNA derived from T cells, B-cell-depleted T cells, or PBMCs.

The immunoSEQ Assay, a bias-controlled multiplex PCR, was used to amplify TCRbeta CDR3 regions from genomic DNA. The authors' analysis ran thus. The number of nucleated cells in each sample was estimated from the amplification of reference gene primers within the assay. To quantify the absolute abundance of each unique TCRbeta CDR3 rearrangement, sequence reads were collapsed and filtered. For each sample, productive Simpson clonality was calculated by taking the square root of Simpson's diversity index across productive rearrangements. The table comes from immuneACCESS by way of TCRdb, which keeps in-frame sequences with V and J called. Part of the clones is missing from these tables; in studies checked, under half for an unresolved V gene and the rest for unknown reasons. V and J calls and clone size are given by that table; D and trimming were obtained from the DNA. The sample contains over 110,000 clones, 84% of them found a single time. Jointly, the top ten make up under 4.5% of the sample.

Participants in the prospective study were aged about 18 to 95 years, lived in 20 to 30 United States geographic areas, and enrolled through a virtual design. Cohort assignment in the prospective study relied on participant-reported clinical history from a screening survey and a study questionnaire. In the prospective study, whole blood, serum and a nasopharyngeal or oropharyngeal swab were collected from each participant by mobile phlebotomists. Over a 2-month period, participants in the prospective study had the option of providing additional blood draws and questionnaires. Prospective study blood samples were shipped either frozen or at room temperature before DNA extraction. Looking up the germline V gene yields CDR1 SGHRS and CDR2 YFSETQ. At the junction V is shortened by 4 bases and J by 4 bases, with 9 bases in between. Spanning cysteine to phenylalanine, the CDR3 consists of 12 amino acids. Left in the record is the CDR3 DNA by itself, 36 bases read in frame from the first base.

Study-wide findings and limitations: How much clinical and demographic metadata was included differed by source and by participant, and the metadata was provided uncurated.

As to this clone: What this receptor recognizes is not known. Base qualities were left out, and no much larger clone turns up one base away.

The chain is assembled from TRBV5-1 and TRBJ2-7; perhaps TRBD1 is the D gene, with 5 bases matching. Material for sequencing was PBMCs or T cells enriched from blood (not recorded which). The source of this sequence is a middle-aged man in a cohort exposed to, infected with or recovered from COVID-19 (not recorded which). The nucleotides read TGCGCCAGCAGCGACAGTTTGTACGAGCAGTACTTC. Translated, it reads CASSDSLYEQYF.